These T cell receptor beta chains were read from a single sample in a study of CD8+ T cells in alopecia areata. Assay used: immunoSEQ multiplex PCR; TCRdb lists only in-frame clones, some missing. The table lists 200,000 to 250,000 clones, 50% to 60% of them singletons. The sample here was CD4+ T cells sorted from blood, taken at week 4, from a patient treated with tofacitinib. The receptors derive from a human donor with alopecia areata. Each CDR3 is given with its conserved first and last residue.

V	J	CDR3
TRBV5-6	TRBJ2-1	CASSLVAIQGRQFF
TRBV5-1	TRBJ2-3	CASSLGQGRSTDTQYF
TRBV19	TRBJ1-1	CASKPGGEGTEAFF
TRBV19	TRBJ1-1	CASSIGREGTEAFF
TRBV6-5	TRBJ2-2	CASSSTGYDTGELFF
TRBV10-3	TRBJ2-7	CASEQGAGEQYF
TRBV27	TRBJ1-2	CASSPWTGGNYGYTF
TRBV30	TRBJ2-5	CAWSLPGSETQYF
TRBV4-3	TRBJ2-1	CASRVEQAAYNEQFF
TRBV5-1	TRBJ2-5	CASKKGTSGEETQYF
TRBV29-1	TRBJ2-3	CSVEGRYTDTQYF
TRBV25-1	TRBJ1-6	CASSEWGDNSPLHF
TRBV27	TRBJ1-6	CASSRGQGLSPLHF
TRBV10-2	TRBJ1-2	CASSESSSINGYTF
TRBV19	TRBJ1-1	CASTQTGDRNTEAFF
TRBV2	TRBJ1-1	CASKAGGWTEAFF
TRBV7-2	TRBJ1-1	CASSPLGHGNTEAFF
TRBV29-1	TRBJ2-1	CSVSAVFYNEQFF
TRBV30	TRBJ1-1	CAWHKSGGAFF
TRBV29-1	TRBJ2-1	CSVAPASFIEQFF
TRBV5-6	TRBJ2-7	CASSRLAGGTYEQYF
TRBV2	TRBJ1-4	CASSPGFYEKLFF
TRBV30	TRBJ1-1	CASIRLKQGFEAFF
TRBV5-1	TRBJ2-1	CASSLEDEQFF
TRBV29-1	TRBJ1-1	CSVMSDSEAFF
TRBV2	TRBJ2-7	CASSEQQGPPEQYF
TRBV7-2	TRBJ2-3	CASKIAVRRTDTQYF
TRBV6-1	TRBJ1-6	CASSGGTTFDSPLHF